The source of this T cell receptor beta chain is a study of cytomegalovirus exposure and HLA in healthy donors. Broader study findings: In a later analysis, productive TCRs from donors in an Asian-associated ancestry cluster reportedly carried fewer N-insertions than the cohort mean. The productive fraction for most TCR beta V segments was about 90% or about 30% in an earlier analysis. Based on reports, TCR beta sequences accurately predicted HLA-A and HLA-B alleles for most subjects.

Researchers ran the PCR with 60 Vbeta and 13 Jbeta primers. Data came from immunoSEQ multiplex PCR; TCRdb stores just in-frame clones and leaves some out. This repertoire shows 110,000 or so clones, about 61% found once; its top ten account for 7.5% to 9%. Germline CDR1 SEHNR, CDR2 FQNEAQ (reference sequence). V dropped 8 bases and J dropped 4; count of bases not matched to a gene: 10. This CDR3 has 14 residues. Remarks on this clone: Its antigen remains unidentified.

The TCR originated in a man younger than 35 in good health and CMV-seropositive. The sample was PBMCs. The gene calls are TRBV7-9 and TRBJ2-5; TRBD2 agrees at 7 bases. CDR3 in amino acids: CASRGVQTGETQYF. The CDR3 DNA follows: TGTGCCAGCCGGGGGGTCCAGACGGGAGAGACCCAGTACTTC.